Listed below are T cell receptor beta chains from one sample, sequenced in a study of persistence of HIV-infected CD4 T cells. The antigens these receptors bind are not known. Data came from immunoSEQ multiplex PCR; TCRdb stores just in-frame clones and leaves some out. Here the sample spans around 42,000 clones, about 84% being singletons. This material consisted of CD4+ T cells sorted from PBMCs after approximately 19-hour stimulation, taken from a patient who received antiretroviral therapy. These receptor sequences come from an adult man with HIV who was CMV-seropositive. CDR3s include the opening cysteine and the closing phenylalanine or tryptophan. D genes are given only for firm matches. Rows give clone size only sometimes, using once, few, many, or a class for an expanded clone.

abundance,d_gene,j_gene,v_gene,CDR3nt,CDR3aa
NA,NA,TRBJ1-1,TRBV27,TGTGCCAGCAGTTTATCGCGGACACGGCTTACTGAAGCTTTCTTT,CASSLSRTRLTEAFF
few,NA,TRBJ2-6,TRBV30,TGTGCCTGGAGTGCCTCCAGCAAGACTGGGGCCAACGTCCTGACTTTC,CAWSASSKTGANVLTF
medium-sized,TRBD1,TRBJ2-2,TRBV19,TGTGCCAGTAGTATTATCGACAGGGGGCGCACCGGGGAGCTGTTTTTT,CASSIIDRGRTGELFF
once,TRBD1,TRBJ1-1,TRBV18,TGTGCCAGCTCACCACCACTGGCAGGGGGCTTAAACACTGAAGCTTTCTTT,CASSPPLAGGLNTEAFF
NA,NA,TRBJ2-1,TRBV10-3,TGTGCCATCAGTGTTAGGACTACCGAACCCAGCGATGAGCAGTTCTTC,CAISVRTTEPSDEQFF
NA,TRBD1,TRBJ2-4,TRBV10-3,TGTGCCATCAGTTCCTCAGGGGGTATAGCCAAAAACATTCAGTACTTC,CAISSSGGIAKNIQYF
NA,TRBD2,TRBJ2-3,TRBV7-9,TGTGCCAGCAGCCCTACCAGCGGGGGGGGAAACACAGATACGCAGTATTTT,CASSPTSGGGNTDTQYF
NA,TRBD1,TRBJ1-6,TRBV3-1/TRBV3-2,TGTGCCAGCAGCCAAGACAGGGGGACCTCCTATAATTCACCCCTCCACTTT,CASSQDRGTSYNSPLHF
NA,NA,TRBJ2-5,TRBV20-1,TGCAGTGCTAGGGTGGGAGAGACCCAGTACTTC,CSARVGETQYF
NA,NA,TRBJ2-5,TRBV2,TGTGCCAGCAGTGAAGGTGCCAGCCAAGGGGAGACCCAGTACTTC,CASSEGASQGETQYF
few,NA,TRBJ2-2,TRBV2,TGTGCCAGCACTTCGCCGAACACCGGGGAGCTGTTTTTT,CASTSPNTGELFF
NA,TRBD1,TRBJ1-5,TRBV29-1,TGCAGCGTAGCAGACAGGGGATGGGGTCAGCCCCAGCATTTT,CSVADRGWGQPQHF
NA,NA,TRBJ1-4,TRBV3-1/TRBV3-2,TGTGCCAGCAGCCAGAGAACAGGGTGGACTAATGAAAAACTGTTTTTT,CASSQRTGWTNEKLFF
NA,TRBD2,TRBJ2-1,TRBV6-4,TGTGCCAGCAGTCAAGAGGCGGGAGTTCCCAATGAGCAGTTCTTC,CASSQEAGVPNEQFF
NA,NA,TRBJ2-7,TRBV18,TGTGCCAGCTCCCCCGCCAGGGCTTTTGGAAGGGAGCAGTACTTC,CASSPARAFGREQYF
NA,TRBD1,TRBJ2-7,TRBV6-2/TRBV6-3,TGTGCCAGCAGCCAATCGGGGACAGGGGCCTACGAGCAGTACTTC,CASSQSGTGAYEQYF
NA,NA,TRBJ1-4,TRBV25-1,TGTGCCAGCAGTGTAACCGGGACGATCGATGAAAAACTGTTTTTT,CASSVTGTIDEKLFF
NA,TRBD2,TRBJ2-3,TRBV11-1,TGTGCCAGCAGGTACACTAGCGGAATTCCAGATACGCAGTATTTT,CASRYTSGIPDTQYF
NA,NA,TRBJ1-6,TRBV19,TGTGCCAGTACTCACCAGGGTGGGGGGGAACCACCCCTCCACTTT,CASTHQGGGEPPLHF
NA,NA,TRBJ1-3,TRBV11-2,TGTGCCAGCAGCTTAGAATCTTGGATGACCATATATTTT,CASSLESWMTIYF
NA,TRBD2,TRBJ2-2,TRBV7-3,TGTGCCAGCAGCCTCCACCTAGGGGGTACCGATAGCGGGAGGTACACCGGGGAGCTGTTTTTT,CASSLHLGGTDSGRYTGELFF
NA,TRBD1,TRBJ1-2,TRBV6-1,TGTGCCAGCAGGGAAGGTACAGGGGGCTTCGGCTACACCTTC,CASREGTGGFGYTF
NA,NA,TRBJ1-3,TRBV5-1,TGCGCCAGCAAGGAGGAAGGAAACACCATATATTTT,CASKEEGNTIYF
NA,TRBD1,TRBJ2-3,TRBV7-2,TGTGCCAGCAGCCCGGGACAGGGAACAGATACGCAGTATTTT,CASSPGQGTDTQYF
medium-sized,NA,TRBJ1-1,TRBV6-5,TGTGCCAGCACAAGAGGGGGAGTGAACACTGAAGCTTTCTTT,CASTRGGVNTEAFF
NA,NA,TRBJ1-2,TRBV25-1,TGTGCCAGCAGTCAGATGAACTATGGCTACACCTTC,CASSQMNYGYTF
NA,NA,TRBJ2-5,TRBV18,TGTGCCAGCTCACTTCAAGAGACCCAGTACTTC,CASSLQETQYF
few,TRBD1,TRBJ1-2,TRBV19,TGTGCCAGTAGTTCCCGGGACAGGGTGGACTATGGCTACACCTTC,CASSSRDRVDYGYTF
NA,NA,TRBJ2-1,TRBV9,TGTGCCAGCAGCGCAACCGGACAGCGTTTTTTGTGGTGGTCCTACAATGAGCAGTTCTTC,CASSATGQRFLWWSYNEQFF
NA,NA,TRBJ1-2,TRBV27,TGTGCCAGCAGTTTCCAGGGTAGGGGTGGCTACACCTTC,CASSFQGRGGYTF
NA,TRBD2,TRBJ2-3,TRBV12-5,TGTGCTAGTGGTTTGGCAGTGGGAGGGAGCACAGATACGCAGTATTTT,CASGLAVGGSTDTQYF
NA,TRBD1,TRBJ1-1,TRBV20-1,TGCAGGGGACAGGGGGCTACTGAAGCTTTCTTT,CRGQGATEAFF
once,NA,TRBJ1-6,TRBV10-3,TGTGCCATCAGTGAGCGAGCGGGGAATTCACCCCTCCACTTT,CAISERAGNSPLHF
NA,NA,TRBJ2-3,TRBV6-2/TRBV6-3,TGTGCCAGCAGTTACTCGGCGGGGACAGATACGCAGTATTTT,CASSYSAGTDTQYF
NA,TRBD1,TRBJ1-2,TRBV12-3/TRBV12-4,TGTGCCAGCACGACAGGGTCTAGTGGCTACACCTTC,CASTTGSSGYTF
NA,TRBD1,TRBJ1-2,TRBV4-3,TGCGCCAGCAGCCAAGAGGGAGCGGGACAGTACTATGGCTACACCTTC,CASSQEGAGQYYGYTF
NA,NA,TRBJ1-2,TRBV30,TGTGCCTCCTCTCAGGGGCAGGGGAATTATGGCTACACCTTC,CASSQGQGNYGYTF
few,NA,TRBJ2-1,TRBV29-1,TGCAGCGTTGATGAGAAACCCAATGAGCAGTTCTTC,CSVDEKPNEQFF
NA,NA,TRBJ2-5,TRBV7-6,TGTGCCAGCAGCCCGTTTGGTGAAGCGGATCAAGAGACCCAGTACTTC,CASSPFGEADQETQYF
NA,NA,TRBJ2-2,TRBV5-1,TGCGCCAGCAGCGCCCTACAGGGATACGGGGAGCTGTTTTTT,CASSALQGYGELFF
NA,TRBD2,TRBJ2-1,TRBV2,TGTGCCAGCAGGGGAACCGGGACTAGCGCATACAATGAGCAGTTCTTC,CASRGTGTSAYNEQFF
NA,NA,TRBJ1-5,TRBV19,TGTGCCAGTAGCGCGATTCAGGGTGGATTCTTTCAGCCCCAGCATTTT,CASSAIQGGFFQPQHF
NA,TRBD1,TRBJ2-3,TRBV14,TGTGCCAGCAGCCCTTCCAGGGGGCTAATAACAGATACGCAGTATTTT,CASSPSRGLITDTQYF
NA,TRBD2,TRBJ2-7,TRBV2,TGTGCCAGCAGTGAAGTGCGCCTAGCGGTCTACGAGCAGTACTTC,CASSEVRLAVYEQYF
NA,NA,TRBJ2-1,TRBV14,TGTGCCAGCAGCCAACGACGTTCCGGGACAGAGCAGTTCTTC,CASSQRRSGTEQFF
NA,NA,TRBJ1-3,TRBV6-5,TGTGCCAGCAGCTTCGATCCGAGTAGGAACACCATATATTTT,CASSFDPSRNTIYF
few,NA,TRBJ1-2,TRBV21-1,TGTGCCAGCAGCAAAGAGGTAAGACACCTGGGTGACTATGGCTACACCTTC,CASSKEVRHLGDYGYTF
NA,NA,TRBJ1-3,TRBV13,TGTGCCAGCAGCCGTTGGAGTTCTTCTGGAAACACCATATATTTT,CASSRWSSSGNTIYF
NA,NA,TRBJ2-3,TRBV29-1,TGCAGCGTTGGTCGCGGCGGAAAGCCTAACACAGATACGCAGTATTTT,CSVGRGGKPNTDTQYF